Shown below are 2 T cell receptor beta chains from a single sample sequenced in a study of T cells in Graves' hyperthyroidism and ophthalmopathy. Amplified TCR beta CDR3 regions came from RNA transcripts. TCR CDR3 regions were first amplified by RT-PCR with HTBI primers. From the multiplex PCR reads, TCRdb called clonotypes with MiXCR, one entry per CDR3 protein. The profile covers 200,000 to 300,000 distinct CDR3 sequences, with over 20% appearing a single time and around 40% taken by the ten largest. Sequencing was performed on blood. The receptors come from a woman aged 40 to 49 with Graves' ophthalmopathy.

This clonotype was recorded at least ten times. V and J are TRBV28 and TRBJ2-5, with 8 nucleotides matching TRBD2. Germline V CDR1 and CDR2: MDHEN, SYDVKM. Trimming took 8 bases from V and 0 from J; bases not matched to a gene: 11. The CDR3 has 16 amino acids. The CDR3 sequence is CASSASTSAYQETQYF. The CDR3, as DNA: TGTGCCAGCTCCGCCTCGACTAGCGCGTACCAAGAGACCCAGTACTTC.

This clonotype was picked up many times. The genes are TRBV5-1 and TRBJ1-2, with D perhaps matching TRBD1 (5 bases). Germline V gives CDR1 SGHRS, CDR2 YFSETQ. V lost 4 bases and J 4 bases, leaving 11 bases between the germline ends. The CDR3 spans 13 residues. In DNA form, the CDR3 reads TGCGCCAGCAGCCCGGACACCTTCTATGGCTACACCTTC. Translated, it gives CASSPDTFYGYTF. The whole variable domain, filled in from reference TRBV5-1 and TRBJ1-2, reads KAGVTQTPRYLIKTRGQQVTLSCSPISGHRSVSWYQQTPGQGLQFLFEYFSETQRNKGNFPGRFSGRQFSNSRSEMNVSTLELGDSALYLCASSPDTFYGYTFGSGTRLTVV.